The entry that follows covers one TCR beta chain sequence. The target antigen is unknown. Germline lookup yields CDR1 SEHNR and CDR2 FQNEAQ (reference sequence). There are 17 residues in the CDR3. Deletions cut 3 bases from V and 1 base from J, with 13 bases between. The data belong to a study of OX40 agonist ivuxolimab in advanced cancers. Study summary: Three dose-escalation patients had partial responses: one with hepatocellular carcinoma and two with cutaneous melanoma.

General study results and limits: In general, CD8+ T cells held more expanded clones than CD4+ did, on average. At 0.1 to 3.0 mg/kg and by week 6, CD4+ and CD8+ T cells in the blood had expanded clonally.

TCRdb's copy holds only in-frame clones and misses some; the assay was immunoSEQ multiplex PCR. The data contain 53,000 or so clones, approximately 84% of them singletons. The sequenced sample was CD4+ or CD8+ T cells sorted from blood, obtained in a trial of the OX40 agonist ivuxolimab. This TCR came from an adult with an advanced solid tumor such as melanoma, head and neck, liver or kidney cancer. The chain employs TRBV7-9 and TRBJ2-6; tentatively, D is TRBD2 (7 bases). CDR3 sequence reads: CASSFGGGRSGANVLTF. CDR3 DNA: TGTGCCAGCAGCTTTGGCGGGGGCAGATCTGGGGCCAACGTCCTGACTTTC.